This record covers a single T cell receptor (beta chain). Its antigen is currently unknown. The unexposed donors gave CD4+ T cells in about 2010-2019, prior to COVID-19. After ten to eleven days of culture, CD4+ T cells were isolated. Each well had 2 million to 2.5 million PBMCs in approximately 5.2% human AB serum with IL-2. The data belong to a study of CD4 T cells in relation to SARS-CoV-2 and coronaviruses. Study summary: No peptide or an HIV-1 Nef peptide pool served as negative control.

The CDR3 extends over 21 amino acids. Using immunoSEQ multiplex PCR, the repertoire was profiled, and TCRdb retains in-frame clones only, with some absent. The sample yields over 20,000 clones, 60% to 85% seen once. Sample: CD4+ T cells from PBMCs, cultured in vitro. V and J are TRBV21-1 and TRBJ1-6; no check of the table's D call, TRBD1, against the DNA was made. TRBV21-1 is a documented pseudogene. The sequence was collected from a human donor in good health. The CDR3 DNA reads TGTGCCAGCAGCGCCCCGGGACAGCCTAGTAATCTGAGCTCCTATAATTCACCCCTCCACTTT. It is translated as CASSAPGQPSNLSSYNSPLHF.